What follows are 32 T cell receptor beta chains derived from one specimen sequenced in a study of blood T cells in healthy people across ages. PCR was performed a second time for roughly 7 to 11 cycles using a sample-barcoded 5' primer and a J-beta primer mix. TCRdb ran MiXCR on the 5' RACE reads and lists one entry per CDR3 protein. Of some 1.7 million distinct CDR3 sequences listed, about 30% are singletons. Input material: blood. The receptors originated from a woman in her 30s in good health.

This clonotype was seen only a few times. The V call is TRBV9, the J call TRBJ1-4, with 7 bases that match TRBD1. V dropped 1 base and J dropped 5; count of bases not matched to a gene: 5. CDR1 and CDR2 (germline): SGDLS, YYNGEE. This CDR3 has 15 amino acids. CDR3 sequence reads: CASSVMGQINEKLFF. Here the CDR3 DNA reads TGTGCCAGCAGCGTAATGGGACAGATCAATGAAAAACTGTTTTTT.

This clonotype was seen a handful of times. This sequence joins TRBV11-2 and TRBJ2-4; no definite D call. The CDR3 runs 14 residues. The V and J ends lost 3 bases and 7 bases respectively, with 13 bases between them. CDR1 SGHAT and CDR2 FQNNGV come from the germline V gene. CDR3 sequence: CASSFGPPLNIQYF. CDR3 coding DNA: TGTGCCAGCAGCTTTGGGCCCCCACTCAACATTCAGTACTTC.

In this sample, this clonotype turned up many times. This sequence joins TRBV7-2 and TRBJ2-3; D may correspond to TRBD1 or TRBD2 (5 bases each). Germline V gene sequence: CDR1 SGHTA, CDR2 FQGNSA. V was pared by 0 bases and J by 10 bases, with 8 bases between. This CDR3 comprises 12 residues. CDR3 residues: CASSLALGAQYF. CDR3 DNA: TGTGCCAGCAGCTTAGCGCTGGGGGCGCAGTATTTT.

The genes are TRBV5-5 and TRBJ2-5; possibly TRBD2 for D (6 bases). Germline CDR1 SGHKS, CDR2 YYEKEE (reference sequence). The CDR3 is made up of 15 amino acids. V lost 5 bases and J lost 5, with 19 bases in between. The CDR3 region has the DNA TGTGCCAGCAGTGCCTGGGAGGCCCGCGGGGAGACCCAGTACTTC. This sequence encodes CASSAWEARGETQYF.

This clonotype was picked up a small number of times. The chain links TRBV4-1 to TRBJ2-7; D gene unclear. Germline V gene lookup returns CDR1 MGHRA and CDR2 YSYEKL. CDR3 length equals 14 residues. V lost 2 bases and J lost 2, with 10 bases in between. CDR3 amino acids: CASSQWFTPYEQYF. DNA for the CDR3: TGCGCCAGCAGCCAATGGTTTACCCCCTACGAGCAGTACTTC.

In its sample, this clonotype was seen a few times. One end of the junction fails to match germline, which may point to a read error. The CDR3 reads CPSSRRDGEAFF. In DNA form, the CDR3 reads TGTCCCAGCAGTCGACGGGACGGTGAAGCTTTCTTT. The gene calls are TRBV6-5 and TRBJ1-1; D may be TRBD1 (5 bases). Germline V gene data show CDR1 as MNHEY and CDR2 as SVGAGI. The length of the CDR3 is 12 residues.

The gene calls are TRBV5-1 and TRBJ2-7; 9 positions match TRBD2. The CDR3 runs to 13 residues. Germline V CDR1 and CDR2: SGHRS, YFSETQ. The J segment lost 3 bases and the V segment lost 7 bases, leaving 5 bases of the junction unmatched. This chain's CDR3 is CASATSGYYEQYF. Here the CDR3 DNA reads TGCGCCAGCGCGACTAGCGGATACTACGAGCAGTACTTC.

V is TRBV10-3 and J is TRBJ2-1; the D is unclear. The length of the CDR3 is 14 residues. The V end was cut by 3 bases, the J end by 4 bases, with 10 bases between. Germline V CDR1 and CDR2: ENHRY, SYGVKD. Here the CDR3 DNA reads TGTGCCATCAGTGATCTTGGCGGTTACAATGAGCAGTTCTTC. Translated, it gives CAISDLGGYNEQFF.

The CDR3, as DNA: TGTGCCAGCAGCTTGGGGCCGGGAGGACTATACAATGAGCAGTTCTTC. Amino acid sequence: CASSLGPGGLYNEQFF. V usage is TRBV5-5 and J usage is TRBJ2-1; 7 bases match TRBD2. Trimming took 0 bases from V and 4 from J; bases not matched to a gene: 7. The germline V gene has CDR1 SGHKS and CDR2 YYEKEE (reference sequence). CDR3 size: 16 residues.

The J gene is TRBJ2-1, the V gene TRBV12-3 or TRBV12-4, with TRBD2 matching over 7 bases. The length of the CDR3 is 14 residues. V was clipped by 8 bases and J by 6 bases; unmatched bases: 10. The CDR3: CASGPREATNEQFF. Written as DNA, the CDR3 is TGTGCCAGCGGCCCCCGGGAGGCCACCAATGAGCAGTTCTTC.

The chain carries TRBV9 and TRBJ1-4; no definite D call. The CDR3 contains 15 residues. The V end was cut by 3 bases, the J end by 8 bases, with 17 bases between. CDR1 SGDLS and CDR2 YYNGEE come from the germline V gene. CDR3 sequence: CASSAGTLRSEKLFF. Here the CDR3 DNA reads TGTGCCAGCAGCGCAGGCACACTCAGGTCGGAAAAACTGTTTTTT.

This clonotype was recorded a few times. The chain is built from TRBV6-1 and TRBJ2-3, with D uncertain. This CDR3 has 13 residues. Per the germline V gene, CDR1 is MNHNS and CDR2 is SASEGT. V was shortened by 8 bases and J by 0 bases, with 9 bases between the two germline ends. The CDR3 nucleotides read TGTGCCAGCTACCACTCTAGCACAGATACGCAGTATTTT. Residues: CASYHSSTDTQYF.

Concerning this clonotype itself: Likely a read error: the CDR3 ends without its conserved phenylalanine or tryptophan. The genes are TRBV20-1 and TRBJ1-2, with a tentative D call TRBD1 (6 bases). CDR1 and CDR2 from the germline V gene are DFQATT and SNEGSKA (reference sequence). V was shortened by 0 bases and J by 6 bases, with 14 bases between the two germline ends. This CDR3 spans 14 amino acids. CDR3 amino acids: CSARDGGGADGYTC. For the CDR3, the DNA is TGCAGTGCTAGAGATGGAGGGGGGGCGGATGGCTACACCTGC.

The CDR3 here is CASRPGLAGGTQYF. As DNA, the CDR3 is TGCGCCAGCCGACCCGGGCTAGCAGGTGGTACGCAGTATTTT. The chain recombines TRBV5-1 with TRBJ2-3; possible D gene TRBD2, 5 bases. There are 14 residues in the CDR3. Germline V lookup: CDR1 SGHRS, CDR2 YFSETQ. V dropped 7 bases and J dropped 8 bases, with 20 bases sitting between them. The full variable domain, with the rest looked up from reference TRBV5-1 and TRBJ2-3, is KAGVTQTPRYLIKTRGQQVTLSCSPISGHRSVSWYQQTPGQGLQFLFEYFSETQRNKGNFPGRFSGRQFSNSRSEMNVSTLELGDSALYLCASRPGLAGGTQYFGPGTRLTVL.

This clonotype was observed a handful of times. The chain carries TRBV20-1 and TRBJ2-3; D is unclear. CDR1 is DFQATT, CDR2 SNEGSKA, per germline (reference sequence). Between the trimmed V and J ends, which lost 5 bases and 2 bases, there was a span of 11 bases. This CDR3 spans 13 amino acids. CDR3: CSASDGPTDTQYF. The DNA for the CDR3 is TGCAGTGCTTCGGACGGTCCCACAGATACGCAGTATTTT.

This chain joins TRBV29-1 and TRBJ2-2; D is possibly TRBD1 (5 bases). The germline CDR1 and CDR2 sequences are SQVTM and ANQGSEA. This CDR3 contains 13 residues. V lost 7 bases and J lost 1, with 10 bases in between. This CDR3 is CSADQGNTGELFF. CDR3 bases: TGCAGCGCTGACCAGGGGAACACCGGGGAGCTGTTTTTT.

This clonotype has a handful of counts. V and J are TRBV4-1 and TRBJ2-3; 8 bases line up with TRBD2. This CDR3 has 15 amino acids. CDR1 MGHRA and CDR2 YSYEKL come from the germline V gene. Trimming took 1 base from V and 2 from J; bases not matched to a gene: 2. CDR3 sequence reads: CASSQAAGVTDTQYF. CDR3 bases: TGCGCCAGCAGCCAAGCAGCGGGGGTCACAGATACGCAGTATTTT.

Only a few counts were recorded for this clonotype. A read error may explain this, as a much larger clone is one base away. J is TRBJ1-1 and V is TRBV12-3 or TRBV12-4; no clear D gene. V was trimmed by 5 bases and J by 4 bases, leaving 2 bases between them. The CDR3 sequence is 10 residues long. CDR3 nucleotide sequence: TGTGCCAGCAGTCTCACTGAAGCTTTCTTT. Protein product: CASSLTEAFF.

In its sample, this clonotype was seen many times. CDR3 nucleotides: TGTGCCAGCAGTGCCGGGAGCCAAGAGACCCAGTACTTC. It encodes CASSAGSQETQYF. V usage is TRBV6-5 and J usage is TRBJ2-5, with D possibly matching TRBD2 (6 bases). CDR1 is MNHEY and CDR2 is SVGAGI in the germline V gene. The CDR3 is 13 residues long. The germline V and J ends were trimmed by 5 bases and 1 base, with 8 bases remaining between them.

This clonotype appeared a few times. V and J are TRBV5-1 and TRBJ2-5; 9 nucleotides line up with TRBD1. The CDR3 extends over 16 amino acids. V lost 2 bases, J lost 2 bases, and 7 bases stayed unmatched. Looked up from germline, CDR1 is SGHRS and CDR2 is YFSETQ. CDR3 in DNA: TGCGCCAGCAGCTTCTCCGGGACAGGGTTTCAAGAGACCCAGTACTTC. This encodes CASSFSGTGFQETQYF.

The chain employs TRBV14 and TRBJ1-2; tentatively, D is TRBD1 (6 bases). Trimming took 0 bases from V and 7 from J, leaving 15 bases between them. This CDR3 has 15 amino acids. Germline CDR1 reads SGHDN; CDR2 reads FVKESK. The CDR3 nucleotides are TGTGCCAGCAGCCAAGAACAGGGAGTTCCCCCTGGCTACACCTTC. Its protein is CASSQEQGVPPGYTF.

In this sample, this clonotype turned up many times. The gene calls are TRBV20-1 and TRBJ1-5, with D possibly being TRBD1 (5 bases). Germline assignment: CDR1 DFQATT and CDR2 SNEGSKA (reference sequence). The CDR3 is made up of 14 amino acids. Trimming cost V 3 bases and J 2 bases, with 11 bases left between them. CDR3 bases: TGCAGTGCTAGCGGGGGAACGGGCAATCAGCCCCAGCATTTT. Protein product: CSASGGTGNQPQHF.

CDR3 coding DNA: TGTGCCAGCCGAGGGACAGGAGTGGAAAAACTGTTTTTT. This encodes CASRGTGVEKLFF. V is TRBV6-1 and J is TRBJ1-4, with 8 bases lining up with TRBD1. Per the germline V gene, CDR1 is MNHNS and CDR2 is SASEGT. CDR3 length equals 13 residues. V shed 8 bases, J shed 8 bases, and the junction held 7 bases outside the gene matches.

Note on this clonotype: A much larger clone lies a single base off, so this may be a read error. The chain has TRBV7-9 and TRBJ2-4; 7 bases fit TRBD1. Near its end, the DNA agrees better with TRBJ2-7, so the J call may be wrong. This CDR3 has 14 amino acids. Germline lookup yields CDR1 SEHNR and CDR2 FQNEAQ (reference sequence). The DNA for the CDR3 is TGTGCCAGCGGCGTCCAACAGGGGTTCTACGAGCAGTACTTC. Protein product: CASGVQQGFYEQYF.

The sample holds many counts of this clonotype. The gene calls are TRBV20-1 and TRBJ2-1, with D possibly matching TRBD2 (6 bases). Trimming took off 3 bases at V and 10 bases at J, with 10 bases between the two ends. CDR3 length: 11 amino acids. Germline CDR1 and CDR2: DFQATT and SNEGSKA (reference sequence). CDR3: CSASGRDEQFF. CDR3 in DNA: TGCAGTGCTAGCGGGAGAGACGAGCAGTTCTTC.

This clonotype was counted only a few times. The CDR3 region has the DNA TGTGCCAGCAGTTCAACAGGGTCGGGGGAAAAACTGTTTTTT. This sequence encodes CASSSTGSGEKLFF. The V and J genes are TRBV12-3 or TRBV12-4 and TRBJ1-4; D might be TRBD1 (6 bases). Trimming took 4 bases from V and 8 from J, leaving 14 bases between them. The length of the CDR3 is 14 residues.

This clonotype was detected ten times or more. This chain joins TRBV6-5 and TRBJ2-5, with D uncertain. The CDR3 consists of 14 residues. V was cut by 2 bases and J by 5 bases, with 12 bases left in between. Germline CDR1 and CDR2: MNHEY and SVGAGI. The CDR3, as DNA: TGTGCCAGCAGTTACGGGATCGTTAGGGAGACCCAGTACTTC. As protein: CASSYGIVRETQYF.

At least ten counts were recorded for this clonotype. The DNA of the CDR3 is TGTGCCAGCAGCCCGCTCCCTAAAGAAGAGCAGTACTTC. This gives the protein CASSPLPKEEQYF. The V and J genes are TRBV5-5 and TRBJ2-7; D ambiguous. The CDR3 covers 13 residues. Germline loops: CDR1 SGHKS, CDR2 YYEKEE (reference sequence). Trimming shortened V by 4 bases and J by 7 bases, and 15 bases separated the two germline ends.

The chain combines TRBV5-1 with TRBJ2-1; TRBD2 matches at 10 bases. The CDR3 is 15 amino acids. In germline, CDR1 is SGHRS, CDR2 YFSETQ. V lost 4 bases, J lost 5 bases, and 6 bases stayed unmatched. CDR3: CASSPRAGGDNEQFF. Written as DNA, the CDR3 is TGCGCCAGCAGCCCAAGAGCGGGGGGGGACAATGAGCAGTTCTTC.

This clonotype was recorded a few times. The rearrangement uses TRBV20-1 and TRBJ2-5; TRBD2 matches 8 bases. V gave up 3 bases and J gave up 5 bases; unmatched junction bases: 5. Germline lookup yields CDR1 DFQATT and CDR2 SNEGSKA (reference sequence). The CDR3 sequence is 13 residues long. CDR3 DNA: TGCAGTGCTAGTTACCGGGAGGGGGAGACCCAGTACTTC. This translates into CSASYREGETQYF.

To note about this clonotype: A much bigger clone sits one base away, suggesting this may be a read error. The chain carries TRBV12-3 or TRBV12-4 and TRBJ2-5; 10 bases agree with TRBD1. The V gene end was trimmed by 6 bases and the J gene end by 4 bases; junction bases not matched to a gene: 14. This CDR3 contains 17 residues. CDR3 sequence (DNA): TGTGCCAGCAGACCAGACAGGGGGCGCGGATTAGGAGAGACCCAGTACTTC. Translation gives CASRPDRGRGLGETQYF.

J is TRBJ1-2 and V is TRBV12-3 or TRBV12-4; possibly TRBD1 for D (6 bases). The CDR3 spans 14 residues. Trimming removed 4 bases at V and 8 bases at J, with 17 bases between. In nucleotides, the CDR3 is TGTGCCAGCAGTTCCAAAGGGGCAGGGGAAGGCTACACCTTC. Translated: CASSSKGAGEGYTF.